This TCR beta chain was sequenced in a study of lymphopenia after photon versus proton radiotherapy. The assay was immunoSEQ multiplex PCR, and TCRdb's table has in-frame clones only and misses some. This sample has about 160,000 clones, with 80% to 90% found just once. This CDR3 has 15 residues. Germline CDR1 MNHNS, CDR2 SASEGT. After removal of 8 bases from V and 4 bases from J, the junction contained 11 bases not matched to a gene. The chain recombines TRBV6-1 with TRBJ1-1; TRBD1 matches at 9 bases. The sequence derives from a man over 45 with gastric cancer. The sample in question was peripheral blood, obtained from a patient treated with photon-based radiotherapy. DNA for the CDR3: TGTGCCAGCGACGGGTGGGGACAGGGAAGCACTGAAGCTTTCTTT. This gives the protein CASDGWGQGSTEAFF.